A selection of T cell receptor beta chains follows, all from one sample in a study of blood T cell repertoires in COVID-19. Assay used: immunoSEQ multiplex PCR; TCRdb lists only in-frame clones, some missing. This repertoire shows roughly 400,000 clones, 70% to 90% found once; its top ten account for 1.4% to 1.5%. Input material: PBMCs or T cells enriched from blood (not recorded which). These receptors were obtained from a woman in her late teens or twenties who had been exposed to COVID-19. Each CDR3 is given with its conserved first and last residue. D genes are given only for firm matches. Clone size, where shown, is once, few, many, or a class for clones that have expanded.

NA	NA	TRBV3-1/TRBV3-2	TRBJ1-4	CASSRGGFKLFF	TGTGCCAGCAGCCGAGGAGGGTTCAAACTGTTTTTT
TRBD1	NA	TRBV19	TRBJ1-6	CASSTLGGGRLNSPLHF	TGTGCCAGTAGCACCCTAGGAGGGGGCCGACTCAATTCACCCCTCCACTTT
TRBD2	few	TRBV4-1	TRBJ2-5	CASSQVVLAGSQGTQYF	TGCGCCAGCAGCCAAGTAGTCCTAGCGGGGTCACAGGGGACCCAGTACTTC
TRBD2	NA	TRBV27	TRBJ2-7	CASSLGLGTSSYEQYF	TGTGCCAGCAGTTTGGGGTTGGGGACTAGCTCCTACGAGCAGTACTTC
TRBD2	once	TRBV6-5	TRBJ2-1	CASSILAGGNNEQFF	TGTGCCAGCAGTATACTAGCGGGGGGGAACAATGAGCAGTTCTTC
TRBD2	NA	TRBV27	TRBJ2-7	CASSLGLAIYEQYF	TGTGCCAGCAGTCTCGGACTAGCGATCTACGAGCAGTACTTC
TRBD2	NA	TRBV7-2	TRBJ2-1	CASSEGTSGGVQYEQFF	TGTGCCAGCAGCGAAGGGACTAGCGGGGGGGTACAATATGAGCAGTTCTTC
TRBD2	NA	TRBV27	TRBJ2-1	CASSGLVYNEQFF	TGTGCCAGCAGTGGACTAGTCTACAATGAGCAGTTCTTC
NA	NA	TRBV27	TRBJ1-5	CASSLSGEGNQPQHF	TGTGCCAGCAGTTTATCGGGGGAGGGCAATCAGCCCCAGCATTTT
TRBD1	NA	TRBV18	TRBJ2-1	CASSPSDRSSYNEQFF	TGTGCCAGCTCACCTTCGGACAGGAGCTCCTACAATGAGCAGTTCTTC
TRBD1	NA	TRBV4-2	TRBJ1-5	CASSQDPTGGGYTGNQPQHF	TGTGCCAGCAGCCAAGATCCTACAGGGGGAGGGTATACGGGCAATCAGCCCCAGCATTTT
TRBD1	NA	TRBV10-2	TRBJ1-2	CASSDRGDVVGYTF	TGCGCCAGCTCTGACAGGGGAGACGTAGTTGGCTACACCTTC
NA	NA	TRBV11-2	TRBJ2-5	CASSLSPKDSETQYF	TGTGCCAGCAGCTTATCACCTAAGGACTCGGAGACCCAGTACTTC
NA	NA	TRBV3-1/TRBV3-2	TRBJ2-7	CASSQDPREAASYEQYF	TGTGCCAGCAGCCAAGATCCCCGTGAGGCCGCGTCCTACGAGCAGTACTTC
NA	NA	TRBV4-1	TRBJ2-2	CASSPMGQTGELFF	TGCGCCAGCAGCCCAATGGGGCAAACCGGGGAGCTGTTTTTT
TRBD2	NA	TRBV6-5	TRBJ2-2	CASSSGENTGELFF	TGTGCCAGCAGTAGCGGGGAGAACACCGGGGAGCTGTTTTTT
NA	once	TRBV27	TRBJ1-5	CASSPTGMNQPQHF	TGTGCCAGCAGTCCGACAGGAATGAATCAGCCCCAGCATTTT
TRBD1	NA	TRBV11-2	TRBJ1-1	CASSLPPGQGYTEAFF	TGTGCCAGCAGCTTACCTCCGGGACAGGGATATACTGAAGCTTTCTTT
NA	NA	TRBV19	TRBJ2-3	CASSPTGAGTDTQYF	TGTGCCAGTAGTCCTACAGGAGCCGGCACAGATACGCAGTATTTT
NA	NA	TRBV29-1	TRBJ2-7	CSVTRDSYEQYF	TGCAGCGTCACACGGGATTCCTACGAGCAGTACTTC
NA	NA	TRBV19	TRBJ1-2	CASSITGYYGYTF	TGTGCCAGTAGTATCACAGGGTACTATGGCTACACCTTC
NA	NA	TRBV6-5	TRBJ2-1	CASTPPWAGDNEQFF	TGTGCCAGCACCCCGCCCTGGGCAGGGGACAATGAGCAGTTCTTC
NA	NA	TRBV29-1	TRBJ1-1	CSAPPRTPDTEAFF	TGCAGCGCCCCCCCGCGAACGCCGGACACTGAAGCTTTCTTT
NA	NA	TRBV5-1	TRBJ1-5	CASSLDNGGPYSNQPQHF	TGCGCCAGCAGCTTGGACAACGGAGGACCTTATAGCAATCAGCCCCAGCATTTT
TRBD2	NA	TRBV3-1/TRBV3-2	TRBJ2-3	CASSQARLAGGFTDTQYF	TGTGCCAGCAGCCAAGCTCGGCTAGCGGGAGGGTTCACAGATACGCAGTATTTT
TRBD1	once	TRBV7-9	TRBJ2-3	CASSLTGGTDTQYF	TGTGCCAGCAGCTTGACAGGGGGCACAGATACGCAGTATTTT
TRBD1	NA	TRBV10-3	TRBJ2-7	CAISELGQAHNEQYF	TGTGCCATCAGTGAGTTGGGACAGGCACATAACGAGCAGTACTTC
NA	NA	TRBV7-2	TRBJ1-6	CASSSGTPGISYNSPLHF	TGTGCCAGCAGCTCCGGGACTCCTGGAATCTCCTATAATTCACCCCTCCACTTT
NA	NA	TRBV27	TRBJ2-2	CASSYGTAFTGELFF	TGTGCCAGCAGTTACGGGACTGCCTTCACCGGGGAGCTGTTTTTT
NA	NA	TRBV6-5	TRBJ2-1	CASSSKRGLYNEQFF	TGTGCCAGCAGTTCCAAAAGGGGACTTTACAATGAGCAGTTCTTC
NA	NA	TRBV28	TRBJ1-6	CASSLGQVSSPLHF	TGTGCCAGCAGTTTGGGGCAGGTGTCTTCACCCCTCCACTTT
NA	NA	TRBV11-3	TRBJ2-4	CASSGSGGGKNIQYF	TGTGCCAGCAGCGGGAGTGGGGGCGGGAAAAACATTCAGTACTTC
NA	NA	TRBV6-5	TRBJ1-2	CASSYSYRNNYGYTF	TGTGCCAGCAGTTACTCGTACAGGAATAACTATGGCTACACCTTC
TRBD2	NA	TRBV10-2	TRBJ2-3	CASSDGLAGVSTDTQYF	TGCGCCAGCAGTGATGGACTAGCGGGAGTTAGCACAGATACGCAGTATTTT
TRBD2	NA	TRBV9	TRBJ2-2	CASSTRGLATPGELFF	TGTGCCAGCAGCACCCGCGGACTAGCGACGCCCGGGGAGCTGTTTTTT
TRBD1	NA	TRBV4-3	TRBJ1-6	CASSQTSGTGLSYNSPLHF	TGCGCCAGCAGCCAGACGTCCGGGACAGGGTTGTCCTATAATTCACCCCTCCACTTT
NA	NA	TRBV11-2	TRBJ1-6	CASSATVYNSPLHF	TGTGCCAGCAGCGCGACAGTTTATAATTCACCCCTCCACTTT
NA	NA	TRBV5-6	TRBJ1-1	CASSLRRVWDTEAFF	TGTGCCAGCAGCTTGAGGAGGGTTTGGGACACTGAAGCTTTCTTT
TRBD1	NA	TRBV11-3	TRBJ2-7	CASSKQGTYYEQYF	TGTGCCAGCAGCAAACAGGGGACCTACTACGAGCAGTACTTC
TRBD2	NA	TRBV28	TRBJ2-7	CASSLRSGGPLSQYF	TGTGCCAGCAGTCTTCGCAGCGGGGGTCCCCTCTCGCAGTACTTC
TRBD1	NA	TRBV27	TRBJ1-3	CASSSTGANSGNTIYF	TGTGCCAGCAGTTCTACAGGGGCCAACTCTGGAAACACCATATATTTT
TRBD2	NA	TRBV11-2	TRBJ2-3	CASSPGLAGGGDTQYF	TGTGCCAGCAGCCCTGGACTAGCGGGGGGGGGAGATACGCAGTATTTT
TRBD1	NA	TRBV5-4	TRBJ1-2	CASSPTGTGGGGYTF	TGTGCCAGCAGTCCTACCGGGACAGGGGGCGGTGGCTACACCTTC
TRBD1	once	TRBV7-9	TRBJ1-4	CASSSGQSNEKLFF	TGTGCCAGCAGCTCGGGACAGTCGAATGAAAAACTGTTTTTT
TRBD2	NA	TRBV13	TRBJ2-5	CASSPLSQTSRETQYF	TGTGCCAGCAGCCCCCTTTCCCAGACTAGCCGGGAGACCCAGTACTTC
NA	NA	TRBV5-5	TRBJ1-1	CASSLTGNTEAFF	TGTGCCAGCAGCTTGACCGGGAACACTGAAGCTTTCTTT
TRBD2	NA	TRBV27	TRBJ2-7	CASSSLAGAIEQYF	TGTGCCAGCAGTTCACTAGCGGGAGCGATAGAGCAGTACTTC
NA	NA	TRBV29-1	TRBJ1-2	CSVAGGMGPNYGYTF	TGCAGCGTTGCCGGGGGAATGGGGCCTAACTATGGCTACACCTTC
TRBD1	NA	TRBV3-1/TRBV3-2	TRBJ1-1	CASSQSGQLNTEAFF	TGTGCCAGCAGCCAATCGGGACAGCTGAACACTGAAGCTTTCTTT
TRBD1	NA	TRBV10-3	TRBJ2-7	CAIKQRTGDSYEQYF	TGTGCCATCAAACAGCGGACAGGGGACTCCTACGAGCAGTACTTC
NA	NA	TRBV4-3	TRBJ1-4	CASSQAGNEKLFF	TGCGCCAGCAGCCAAGCGGGGAATGAAAAACTGTTTTTT
TRBD1	NA	TRBV5-8	TRBJ2-7	CASSLRQGSYEQYF	TGTGCCAGCAGTCTCAGACAGGGATCCTACGAGCAGTACTTC
NA	NA	TRBV9	TRBJ1-2	CASSPELTRGYTF	TGTGCCAGCAGCCCAGAGCTGACACGTGGCTACACCTTC
NA	NA	TRBV5-5	TRBJ2-7	CASSRESYEQYF	TGTGCCAGCAGCCGCGAATCCTACGAGCAGTACTTC
NA	NA	TRBV30	TRBJ1-4	CAWSPQGNEKLFF	TGTGCCTGGAGTCCCCAGGGTAATGAAAAACTGTTTTTT